This T cell receptor beta chain comes out of a study of blood T cell repertoires in COVID-19. Across the whole study: Sites in the United States, Italy and Spain provided acute and convalescent COVID-19 samples.

Trimming at V came to 4 bases and at J to 4 bases, leaving 4 bases not matched to a gene. The CDR3 runs to 14 residues. Germline V CDR1 and CDR2: MGHRA, YSYEKL. Per the original data handling: For nucleated cells, counts were estimated from reference gene primer amplification. Produced via immunoSEQ multiplex PCR; TCRdb's table is partial and in-frame only. The DNA was the basis for D and trimming; V, J and clone size are from that table. The data contain fewer than 70,000 clones, 89% of them singletons. The specimen sequenced was peripheral blood. The rearrangement joins TRBV4-1 to TRBJ1-2; 9 bases align to TRBD1. The sequence derives from a man aged 45-60 years with active COVID-19. For the CDR3, the DNA is TGCGCCAGCAGCCCTGGACAGGGGAGCTATGGCTACACCTTC. It translates to CASSPGQGSYGYTF.